The 2 T cell receptor beta chains below all came from one sample that was sequenced in a study of PD-1 blockade in classical Hodgkin lymphoma. Repertoires were generated with immunoSEQ multiplex PCR, while TCRdb's copy carries only in-frame clones and drops some. The sample lists some 84,000 clones, roughly 89% seen once, with around 20% in the top ten. In every patient, relapse followed autologous stem cell transplantation, while exposure to brentuximab vedotin differed. The starting material was peripheral blood mononuclear cells (PBMCs), obtained at baseline. The receptor set was obtained from a human donor with classical Hodgkin lymphoma.

The chain uses TRBV7-2 and TRBJ1-2; no reliable D call. The CDR3 is 13 amino acids. V was cut by 3 bases and J by 5 bases, with 10 bases left in between. Germline assignment: CDR1 SGHTA and CDR2 FQGNSA. The CDR3 region has the DNA TGTGCCAGCAGCTTTGACCTATCTTATGGCTACACCTTC. It yields the protein CASSFDLSYGYTF.

The chain uses TRBV27 and TRBJ2-7; TRBD1 agrees at 9 bases. Losses at the gene ends were 8 bases for V and 8 bases for J; bases not matched to a gene: 10. The CDR3 extends over 13 amino acids. Germline CDR1 reads MNHEY; CDR2 reads SMNVEV (reference sequence). The CDR3 nucleotides read TGTGCCAGCGGGGGACAGGGCCTGAACAAGCAGTACTTC. Protein sequence: CASGGQGLNKQYF.